These 26 T cell receptor beta chains came from one sample sequenced in a study of patients and donors after allogeneic stem cell transplantation. MiXCR, applied by TCRdb to the RT-PCR reads, yields one record per CDR3 protein. The data hold under 200,000 distinct CDR3 sequences, with approximately 30% observed a single time. The sequenced material came from blood, either unsorted or a sorted T cell fraction (not recorded which). These receptors were collected from a human donor who was either an allogeneic HSCT recipient or a stem cell or donor lymphocyte infusion donor (not recorded which). It is not recorded whose cells these are; they may come from a transplant donor.

This clonotype was found many times. V gene TRBV19 combines with J gene TRBJ1-1; D gene uncertain. Germline-derived CDR1 and CDR2 are LNHDA and SQIVND (reference sequence). V was trimmed by 6 bases and J by 1 base, leaving 18 bases between them. The CDR3 covers 16 residues. CDR3 sequence (DNA): TGTGCCAGTAGCCCCCTAACAAGTCCAAAGAACACTGAAGCTTTCTTT. This encodes CASSPLTSPKNTEAFF.

V gene TRBV28 combines with J gene TRBJ1-2; the D is unclear. The germline V and J ends were trimmed by 1 base and 8 bases, with 2 bases remaining between them. CDR1 is MDHEN and CDR2 is SYDVKM in the germline V gene. The CDR3 is 10 residues long. The CDR3 DNA sequence: TGTGCCAGCAGTTTATCCGGCTACACCTTC. It codes for CASSLSGYTF.

This clonotype has just a few counts. The J gene is TRBJ2-1, the V gene TRBV7-3; possibly TRBD2 for D (6 bases). The CDR3 is made up of 15 amino acids. Germline V gene data show CDR1 as SGHTA and CDR2 as FQGTGA. Trimming pared 6 bases from V and 3 bases from J, leaving 15 bases between. The CDR3 DNA sequence: TGTGCCAGCAGTAGAACGGGAGAAGGCTACAATGAGCAGTTCTTC. Protein sequence: CASSRTGEGYNEQFF.

This rearrangement joins TRBV6-5 to TRBJ1-4; D is unresolved. Germline V gives CDR1 MNHEY, CDR2 SVGAGI. There are 15 residues in the CDR3. Trimming shortened V by 2 bases and J by 4 bases, and 11 bases separated the two germline ends. Here the CDR3 reads CASSYVGSGNEKLFF. CDR3 nucleotides: TGTGCCAGCAGTTACGTAGGGAGCGGTAATGAAAAACTGTTTTTT.

In DNA, the CDR3 is TGTGCCATCAGGGTGTGGGATGAGCAGTTCTTC. Translating gives CAIRVWDEQFF. The V and J genes are TRBV10-3 and TRBJ2-1; no definite D call. V lost 6 bases to trimming and J lost 8 bases, with 8 bases between them. The germline V gene encodes CDR1 ENHRY and CDR2 SYGVKD. This CDR3 comprises 11 residues.

The chain carries TRBV28 and TRBJ1-1, with unresolved D. The germline CDR1 and CDR2 sequences are MDHEN and SYDVKM. V shed 2 bases and J shed 10 bases, with 20 bases lying between them. The CDR3 runs to 15 residues. In DNA, the CDR3 is TGTGCCAGCAGTTTAGGAACAAGTTCCTCACTGGGAGCTTTCTTT. Protein: CASSLGTSSSLGAFF.

This chain links TRBV6-2 or TRBV6-3 with TRBJ2-7; no clear D. The CDR3 has 13 amino acids. The germline V gene has CDR1 MNHEY and CDR2 SVGEGT. V was cut by 2 bases and J by 0 bases, with 5 bases left in between. The CDR3 region is CASSYPLSYEQYF. The CDR3 DNA reads as TGTGCCAGCAGTTACCCTCTCTCCTACGAGCAGTACTTC.

The J gene is TRBJ2-1, the V gene TRBV2; D is ambiguous. The CDR3 spans 14 residues. Germline-derived CDR1 and CDR2 are SNHLY and FYNNEI. V was trimmed by 7 bases and J by 4 bases, leaving 14 bases between them. CDR3 region: CASTAEYGYNEQFF. CDR3 DNA: TGTGCCAGCACCGCGGAATACGGTTACAATGAGCAGTTCTTC. The whole variable domain, filled in from reference TRBV2 and TRBJ2-1, reads EPEVTQTPSHQVTQMGQEVILRCVPISNHLYFYWYRQILGQKVEFLVSFYNNEISEKSEIFDDQFSVERPDGSNFTLKIRSTKLEDSAMYFCASTAEYGYNEQFFGPGTRLTVL.

This clonotype showed up just once. The V and J genes are TRBV5-1 and TRBJ1-1; TRBD1 matches at 8 bases. With V trimmed by 7 bases and J by 7 bases, 12 bases remained unmatched. The germline V gene encodes CDR1 SGHRS and CDR2 YFSETQ. This CDR3 comprises 14 residues. CDR3 DNA sequence: TGCGCCAGCGGCCCCCGACAGGGGACCCTTGAAGCTTTCTTT. Translation: CASGPRQGTLEAFF.

This clonotype was observed a single time. The gene calls are TRBV27 and TRBJ2-3; D is unclear. In germline, CDR1 is MNHEY, CDR2 SMNVEV (reference sequence). V was shortened by 1 base and J by 6 bases, with 8 bases between the two germline ends. The CDR3 length is 13 residues. CDR3: CASSLFEGDTQYF. In DNA form, the CDR3 reads TGTGCCAGCAGTTTATTTGAAGGGGATACGCAGTATTTT.

This clonotype was counted between two and nine times. The chain uses TRBV13 and TRBJ1-2; D might be TRBD1 (5 bases). Germline CDR1 and CDR2: PRHDT and FYEKMQ (reference sequence). The CDR3 has 16 residues. Trimming took off 4 bases at V and 9 bases at J, with 24 bases between the two ends. CDR3 coding DNA: TGTGCCAGCAGCTCGGGACGGACTTACACCTATAGGAGCTACACCTTC. Translated, it gives CASSSGRTYTYRSYTF.

This clonotype has more than one count but fewer than ten. The chain combines TRBV5-5 with TRBJ1-5; D perhaps matches TRBD1 (6 bases). V shed 0 bases and J shed 5 bases, with 12 bases lying between them. Germline values: CDR1 SGHKS, CDR2 YYEKEE (reference sequence). This CDR3 is 15 amino acids long. The CDR3 spells CASSLDGGRHQPQHF. CDR3 in DNA: TGTGCCAGCAGCTTGGACGGGGGCAGGCATCAGCCCCAGCATTTT. Complete variable domain (other parts from reference TRBV5-5 and TRBJ1-5): DAGVTQSPTHLIKTRGQQVTLRCSPISGHKSVSWYQQVLGQGPQFIFQYYEKEERGRGNFPDRFSARQFPNYSSELNVNALLLGDSALYLCASSLDGGRHQPQHFGDGTRLSIL.

The chain links TRBV6-2 or TRBV6-3 to TRBJ1-5; 7 positions agree with TRBD1. V trimming: 7 bases; J trimming: 4 bases; junction bases outside the gene matches: 16. Germline V CDR1 and CDR2: MNHEY, SVGEGT. This CDR3 contains 17 residues. The CDR3 protein is CASNDRDGGGFNQPQHF. The CDR3 DNA reads as TGTGCCAGCAACGACAGGGATGGAGGGGGCTTTAATCAGCCCCAGCATTTT.

V usage is TRBV20-1 and J usage is TRBJ1-4; D is ambiguous. The germline V gene has CDR1 DFQATT and CDR2 SNEGSKA (reference sequence). The CDR3 totals 13 residues. Trimming pared 5 bases from V and 5 bases from J, leaving 12 bases between. The CDR3 DNA follows: TGCAGTGCTCCCCGGTCGGAGAATGAAAAACTGTTTTTT. Amino acid sequence: CSAPRSENEKLFF.

This chain uses TRBV5-1 with TRBJ2-3; D possibly corresponds to TRBD1 (5 bases). The CDR3 totals 16 residues. In germline, CDR1 is SGHRS, CDR2 YFSETQ. Trimming removed 6 bases from V and 1 base from J, with 18 bases in between. The CDR3 DNA sequence: TGCGCCAGCAACCACTTTGTCGAAGGGGGCACAGATACGCAGTATTTT. This sequence encodes CASNHFVEGGTDTQYF. The variable domain in full, with the rest retrieved from reference TRBV5-1 and TRBJ2-3, is KAGVTQTPRYLIKTRGQQVTLSCSPISGHRSVSWYQQTPGQGLQFLFEYFSETQRNKGNFPGRFSGRQFSNSRSEMNVSTLELGDSALYLCASNHFVEGGTDTQYFGPGTRLTVL.

The chain employs TRBV7-9 and TRBJ1-2; D perhaps matches TRBD1 (5 bases). The CDR3 has 13 amino acids. V lost 5 bases, J lost 4 bases, and 11 bases lay in between. The germline gives CDR1 SEHNR, CDR2 FQNEAQ (reference sequence). The CDR3 reads CASSVAGSYGYTF. The CDR3 bases are TGTGCCAGCAGCGTTGCAGGGAGCTATGGCTACACCTTC. Looking up the rest from reference TRBV7-9 and TRBJ1-2 gives the full variable domain: DTGVSQNPRHKITKRGQNVTFRCDPISEHNRLYWYRQTLGQGPEFLTYFQNEAQLEKSRLLSDRFSAERPKGSFSTLEIQRTEQGDSAMYLCASSVAGSYGYTFGSGTRLTVV.

A note on this clonotype: A read error is likely, as this CDR3 ends without the conserved phenylalanine or tryptophan. This chain links TRBV29-1 with TRBJ1-1; D gene unclear. The V gene lost 6 bases and the J gene lost 2 bases, with 10 bases spanning the gap. CDR3 length: 12 amino acids. Germline-derived CDR1 and CDR2 are SQVTM and ANQGSEA. CDR3 DNA sequence: TGCAGCGTGAGCCGGGGTAACACTGAAGCTTTCATT. This encodes CSVSRGNTEAFI.

The V gene is TRBV9, the J gene TRBJ1-2; no reliable D call. The germline V gene encodes CDR1 SGDLS and CDR2 YYNGEE. This CDR3 comprises 14 residues. The V end lost 2 bases, the J end lost 0 bases, and 8 bases lay between the germline ends. The CDR3 nucleotides read TGTGCCAGCAGCGTGTCCAGGACTAACTATGGCTACACCTTC. This sequence encodes CASSVSRTNYGYTF.

The chain employs TRBV6-4 and TRBJ1-2; the match to TRBD1 covers 7 bases. This CDR3 comprises 14 residues. J lost 6 bases, V lost 7 bases, and 11 bases had no gene match. Looked up from germline, CDR1 is MRHNA and CDR2 is SNTAGT. The CDR3 loop reads CASTRGPLSDGYTF. The CDR3 DNA sequence: TGTGCCAGCACGAGGGGGCCCCTGAGCGATGGCTACACCTTC.

V gene TRBV20-1 combines with J gene TRBJ1-2, with 9 bases lining up with TRBD1. Germline loops: CDR1 DFQATT, CDR2 SNEGSKA (reference sequence). Trimming at V came to 5 bases and at J to 5 bases, leaving 6 bases not matched to a gene. This CDR3 is built from 13 residues. The DNA of the CDR3 is TGCAGTGCTCCTACAGGGGGCGGGTATGGCTACACCTTC. It codes for CSAPTGGGYGYTF.

The chain carries TRBV6-5 and TRBJ2-1; 10 nucleotides line up with TRBD2. V was clipped by 0 bases and J by 8 bases; unmatched bases: 7. Germline CDR1 reads MNHEY; CDR2 reads SVGAGI. This CDR3 is 16 amino acids long. The CDR3 DNA sequence: TGTGCCAGCAGTTACTCTGGAGCGGGAGGGGGCGATGAGCAGTTCTTC. This gives the protein CASSYSGAGGGDEQFF.

CDR3 sequence reads: CASSLGLAGGPAYEQYF. The CDR3 coding sequence is TGCGCCAGCAGCCTGGGACTAGCGGGAGGGCCCGCCTACGAGCAGTACTTC. The chain has TRBV4-1 and TRBJ2-7, with 16 bases aligning to TRBD2. The ends lost 4 bases at V and 2 bases at J; junction bases unmatched: 5. The CDR3 consists of 17 residues. The germline gives CDR1 MGHRA, CDR2 YSYEKL.

The J gene is TRBJ2-1, the V gene TRBV7-2; TRBD2 matches at 9 bases. CDR3 length: 15 amino acids. CDR1 is SGHTA, CDR2 FQGNSA, per germline. With V trimmed by 4 bases and J by 6 bases, 7 bases remained unmatched. The CDR3, as DNA: TGTGCCAGCAGCTATAGCGGGAGCTCGGGCAATGAGCAGTTCTTC. Translated: CASSYSGSSGNEQFF. Full variable domain (outside the CDR3, taken from reference TRBV7-2 and TRBJ2-1): GAGVSQSPSNKVTEKGKDVELRCDPISGHTALYWYRQSLGQGLEFLIYFQGNSAPDKSGLPSDRFSAERTGGSVSTLTIQRTQQEDSAVYLCASSYSGSSGNEQFFGPGTRLTVL.

V gene TRBV20-1 combines with J gene TRBJ2-2, with D perhaps matching TRBD2 (6 bases). V was pared by 0 bases and J by 7 bases, with 15 bases between. The CDR3 consists of 15 residues. Germline CDR1 reads DFQATT; CDR2 reads SNEGSKA (reference sequence). The CDR3 DNA sequence: TGCAGTGCTAGAGATATCGGGCGGGATGGCGGGGAGCTGTTTTTT. This gives the protein CSARDIGRDGGELFF.

V is TRBV18 and J is TRBJ2-3, with TRBD2 matching 8 bases. V trimming: 2 bases; J trimming: 4 bases; junction bases outside the gene matches: 5. Per germline, CDR1 KGHSH and CDR2 LQKENI. The CDR3 has 15 amino acids. CDR3 DNA: TGTGCCAGCTCACCAAACGGGAGGGCCGCAGATACGCAGTATTTT. Translated: CASSPNGRAADTQYF.

This rearrangement joins TRBV6-6 to TRBJ1-5, with 10 bases lining up with TRBD1. Germline CDR1 is MNHNY and CDR2 is SVGAGI (reference sequence). The V segment lost 5 bases and the J segment 0 bases; nucleotides outside the gene matches: 7. This CDR3 comprises 17 residues. CDR3 in amino acids: CASSTRDRGYSNQPQHF. The CDR3 nucleotides are TGTGCCAGCAGTACACGGGACAGGGGTTATAGCAATCAGCCCCAGCATTTT.